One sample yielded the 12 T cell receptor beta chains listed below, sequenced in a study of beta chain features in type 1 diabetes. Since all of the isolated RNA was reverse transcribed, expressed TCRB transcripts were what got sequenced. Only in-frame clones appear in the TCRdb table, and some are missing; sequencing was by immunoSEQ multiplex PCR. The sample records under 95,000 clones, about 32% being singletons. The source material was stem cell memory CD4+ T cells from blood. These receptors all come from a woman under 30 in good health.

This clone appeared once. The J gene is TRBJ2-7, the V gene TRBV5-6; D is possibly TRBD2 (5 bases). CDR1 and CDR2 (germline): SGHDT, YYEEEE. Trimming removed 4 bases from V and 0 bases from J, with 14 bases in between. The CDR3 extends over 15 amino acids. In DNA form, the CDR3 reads TGTGCCAGCAGCCCGCCTCAAGGGAGCTCCTACGAGCAGTACTTC. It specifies CASSPPQGSSYEQYF.

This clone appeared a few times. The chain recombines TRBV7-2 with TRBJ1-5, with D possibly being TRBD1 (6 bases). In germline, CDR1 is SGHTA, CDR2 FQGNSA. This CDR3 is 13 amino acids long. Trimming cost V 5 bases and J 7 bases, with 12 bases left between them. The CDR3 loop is CASSASGGQPQHF. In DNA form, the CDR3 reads TGTGCCAGCAGCGCATCGGGGGGCCAGCCCCAGCATTTT.

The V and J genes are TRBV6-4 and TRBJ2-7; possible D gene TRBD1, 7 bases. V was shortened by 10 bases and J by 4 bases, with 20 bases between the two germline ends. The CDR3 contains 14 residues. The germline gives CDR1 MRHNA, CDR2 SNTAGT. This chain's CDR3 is CAILTEGQKYEQYF. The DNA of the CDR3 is TGTGCCATCTTGACGGAGGGACAGAAGTACGAGCAGTACTTC.

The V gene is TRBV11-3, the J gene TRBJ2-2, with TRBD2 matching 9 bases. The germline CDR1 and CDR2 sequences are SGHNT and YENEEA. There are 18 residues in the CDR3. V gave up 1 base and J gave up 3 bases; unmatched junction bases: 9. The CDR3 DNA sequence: TGTGCCAGCAGCTTAGGGTGGTTGACTAGCGGTCACACCGGGGAGCTGTTTTTT. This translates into CASSLGWLTSGHTGELFF.

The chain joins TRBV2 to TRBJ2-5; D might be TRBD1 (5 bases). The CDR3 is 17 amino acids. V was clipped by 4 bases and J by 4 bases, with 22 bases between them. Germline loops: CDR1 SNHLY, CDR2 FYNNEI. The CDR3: CASSVGAAPTASETQYF. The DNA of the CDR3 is TGTGCCAGCAGTGTAGGGGCAGCGCCAACGGCGTCAGAGACCCAGTACTTC. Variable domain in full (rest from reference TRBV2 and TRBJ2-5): EPEVTQTPSHQVTQMGQEVILRCVPISNHLYFYWYRQILGQKVEFLVSFYNNEISEKSEIFDDQFSVERPDGSNFTLKIRSTKLEDSAMYFCASSVGAAPTASETQYFGPGTRLLVL.

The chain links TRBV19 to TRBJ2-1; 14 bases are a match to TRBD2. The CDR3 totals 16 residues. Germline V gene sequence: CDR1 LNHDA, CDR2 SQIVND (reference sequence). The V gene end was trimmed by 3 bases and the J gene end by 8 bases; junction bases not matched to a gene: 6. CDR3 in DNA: TGTGCCAGTAGTATTTGGGGACTAGCGGGGGTGTATGAGCAGTTCTTC. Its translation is CASSIWGLAGVYEQFF.

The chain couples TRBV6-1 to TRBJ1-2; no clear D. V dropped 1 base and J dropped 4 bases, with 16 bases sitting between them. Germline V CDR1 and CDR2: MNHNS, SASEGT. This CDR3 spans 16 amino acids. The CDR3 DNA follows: TGTGCCAGCAGTGAAGGCCAGATCAAATCAGGCTATGGCTACACCTTC. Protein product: CASSEGQIKSGYGYTF.

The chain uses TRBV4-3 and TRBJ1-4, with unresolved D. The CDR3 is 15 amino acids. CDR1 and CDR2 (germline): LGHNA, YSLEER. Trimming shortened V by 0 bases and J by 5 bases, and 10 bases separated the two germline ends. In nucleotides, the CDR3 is TGCGCCAGCAGCCAAGATATCCAGTCCAATGAAAAACTGTTTTTT. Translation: CASSQDIQSNEKLFF.

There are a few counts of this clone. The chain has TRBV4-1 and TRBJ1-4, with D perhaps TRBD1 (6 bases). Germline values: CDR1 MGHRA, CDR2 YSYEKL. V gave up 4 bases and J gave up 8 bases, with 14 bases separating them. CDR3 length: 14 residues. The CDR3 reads CASSLQGVEEKLFF. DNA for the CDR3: TGCGCCAGCAGCCTACAGGGAGTAGAGGAAAAACTGTTTTTT.

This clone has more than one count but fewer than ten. CDR3 in DNA: TGTGCCAGCAGCCTTGACAGTTACTATGGCTACACCTTC. It encodes CASSLDSYYGYTF. The gene calls are TRBV7-2 and TRBJ1-2; TRBD1 is a possible D gene (5 bases). The CDR3 is 13 amino acids. V gave up 5 bases and J gave up 3 bases, with 10 bases separating them. CDR1 is SGHTA and CDR2 is FQGNSA in the germline V gene.

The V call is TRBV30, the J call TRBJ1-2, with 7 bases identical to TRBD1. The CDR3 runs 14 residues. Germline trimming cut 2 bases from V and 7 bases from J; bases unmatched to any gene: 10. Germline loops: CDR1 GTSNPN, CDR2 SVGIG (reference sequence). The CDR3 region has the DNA TGTGCCTGGAGTCCCCTTGGGACAGAGCGTGGCTACACCTTC. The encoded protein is CAWSPLGTERGYTF.

CDR3 nucleotide sequence: TGTGCCAGCAGCCAAGAAGCCCCCCCGAGGGAGACCCAGTACTTC. It specifies CASSQEAPPRETQYF. The chain has TRBV4-2 and TRBJ2-5; D is unresolved. V was clipped by 0 bases and J by 5 bases, with 13 bases between them. Germline CDR1 LGHNA, CDR2 YNFKEQ. The CDR3 contains 15 residues.